These T cell receptor beta chains were read from a single sample in a study of OX40 agonist ivuxolimab in advanced cancers. Sequenced by immunoSEQ multiplex PCR; TCRdb stores in-frame clones only, minus some. The data show about 64,000 clones, 87% seen once. Sequenced here: CD4+ or CD8+ T cells sorted from blood, sampled in a trial of the OX40 agonist ivuxolimab. The receptors derive from an adult with an advanced solid tumor such as melanoma, head and neck, liver or kidney cancer. The CDR3 runs from the conserved cysteine through the conserved F or W. The D gene is left open where the match is weak. Some rows have no size entry. The others give once, few or many, or a class for an expanded clone.

J | size | V | D | DNA | CDR3
TRBJ2-1 | once | TRBV6-5 | TRBD1 | TGTGCCAGCAACACAGGGGGTGAGCAGTTCTTC | CASNTGGEQFF
TRBJ1-3 | NA | TRBV7-9 | NA | TGTGCCAGCTACCCCGCTGGTGGAAACACCATATATTTT | CASYPAGGNTIYF
TRBJ2-7 | NA | TRBV7-9 | TRBD1 | TGTGCCAGCAGCACGCGACAGGGGGCAAGGAACGAGCAGTACTTC | CASSTRQGARNEQYF
TRBJ1-4 | NA | TRBV10-3 | TRBD1 | TGTGCCATCAGTATTGACAGGGCGGGCGAAAAACTGTTTTTT | CAISIDRAGEKLFF
TRBJ1-2 | NA | TRBV7-6 | TRBD1 | TGTGCCAGCAGCTTAGAGGGGACAGGGGGCTATGGCTACACCTTC | CASSLEGTGGYGYTF
TRBJ1-5 | NA | TRBV6-5 | NA | TGTGCCAGCAGGCCCCAGGGGTATAGCAATCAGCCCCAGCATTTT | CASRPQGYSNQPQHF
TRBJ2-5 | NA | TRBV28 | NA | TGTGCCAGCGCTAGGGGGACACGGTTTCAAGAGACCCAGTACTTC | CASARGTRFQETQYF
TRBJ1-5 | NA | TRBV7-8 | NA | TGTGCCAGCAGCTTAGGAGGTATAGAGCAGCCCCAGCATTTT | CASSLGGIEQPQHF
TRBJ1-4 | NA | TRBV5-1 | TRBD1 | TGCGCCAGCAGCTTGGAGGACAGGGGGGAAAAACTGTTTTTT | CASSLEDRGEKLFF
TRBJ1-6 | few | TRBV10-3 | NA | TGTGCCATCAGTGGGGACTCAGACTCACCCCTCCACTTT | CAISGDSDSPLHF
TRBJ1-5 | NA | TRBV28 | NA | TGTGCCAGCAGTTTCGGGCAGGGAAATAATCAGCCCCAGCATTTT | CASSFGQGNNQPQHF
TRBJ2-7 | NA | TRBV4-1 | TRBD1 | TGCGCCAGCAGCCAGGGACCGGGACAGGGGGCATTCGAGCAGTACTTC | CASSQGPGQGAFEQYF
TRBJ1-3 | NA | TRBV18 | NA | TGTGCCAGCTCACCCTCAGGGGACCCAGGAAACACCATATATTTT | CASSPSGDPGNTIYF
TRBJ1-2 | once | TRBV27 | TRBD1 | TGTGCCAGCAGTTTTGGGGGACAGGGATCCTATGGCTACACCTTC | CASSFGGQGSYGYTF
TRBJ2-7 | few | TRBV2 | TRBD1 | TGTGCCAGCAACCGGGACAGTGGCGAGCAGTACTTC | CASNRDSGEQYF
TRBJ2-7 | NA | TRBV2 | NA | TGTGCCAGCAGGCCCGACAGGAGCTACGAGCAGTACTTC | CASRPDRSYEQYF
TRBJ1-6 | NA | TRBV6-5 | NA | TGTGCCAGCAGTTACTCGGGCAGGACGAATTCACCCCTCCACTTT | CASSYSGRTNSPLHF
TRBJ2-3 | NA | TRBV7-6 | TRBD2 | TGTGCCAGCAACGGCGGGGGTGGGGATACGCAGTATTTT | CASNGGGGDTQYF
TRBJ1-4 | NA | TRBV2 | NA | TGTGCCAGCAGTTTCAGGGACGGCCGGAAACTGTTTTTT | CASSFRDGRKLFF
TRBJ2-1 | NA | TRBV10-3 | NA | TGTGCCATCGGCTTAACTAGCAATGAGCAGTTCTTC | CAIGLTSNEQFF
TRBJ2-1 | NA | TRBV9 | NA | TGTGCCAGCAGCGTGGGGGGAACTTCCAGCTCCTACAATGAGCAGTTCTTC | CASSVGGTSSSYNEQFF
TRBJ1-2 | once | TRBV9 | NA | TGTGCCAGCAGCGTAGCTCCCGGGGGCAATGGCTACACCTTC | CASSVAPGGNGYTF
TRBJ2-6 | NA | TRBV10-3 | NA | TGTGCCATCGGGGACTCTGGGGCCAACGTCCTGACTTTC | CAIGDSGANVLTF
TRBJ2-5 | NA | TRBV4-1 | TRBD2 | TGCGCCAGCAGCCGGACTAGCGGGGTACAAGAGACCCAGTACTTC | CASSRTSGVQETQYF
TRBJ2-3 | few | TRBV9 | NA | TGTGCCAGCAGCCCGTATGAAGGGCCAGATACGCAGTATTTT | CASSPYEGPDTQYF
TRBJ2-2 | NA | TRBV6-1 | TRBD2 | TGTGCCAGCACCGAACAGCGGGGGGGCATCGGGGAGCTGTTTTTT | CASTEQRGGIGELFF
TRBJ2-6 | few | TRBV29-1 | NA | TGCAGCGTTGCCCAGAGCTCTGGGGCCAACGTCCTGACTTTC | CSVAQSSGANVLTF
TRBJ2-5 | once | TRBV5-1 | TRBD1 | TGCGCCAGCAGTAGGGACAGCCAAGAGACCCAGTACTTC | CASSRDSQETQYF
TRBJ2-5 | NA | TRBV6-1 | NA | TGTGCCAGCAGTGTGCGGGGGCCCCAAGAGACCCAGTACTTC | CASSVRGPQETQYF
TRBJ1-1 | NA | TRBV28 | NA | TGTGCCAGCACCCGACATGAACCGAACACTGAAGCTTTCTTT | CASTRHEPNTEAFF
TRBJ2-3 | NA | TRBV6-5 | NA | TGTGCCAGCAGTCTAACAGGGACGAGCACAGATACGCAGTATTTT | CASSLTGTSTDTQYF
TRBJ2-6 | NA | TRBV18 | TRBD1 | TGTGCCAGCTCACCGGACAGGGGGGGCTCTGGGGCCAACGTCCTGACTTTC | CASSPDRGGSGANVLTF
TRBJ1-2 | few | TRBV29-1 | NA | TGCAGCGTTGACCGCGGCAGGGTTCACTATGGCTACACCTTC | CSVDRGRVHYGYTF
TRBJ1-1 | NA | TRBV18 | TRBD1 | TGTGCCAGCTCACCAGGGACAGATGAAGCTTTCTTT | CASSPGTDEAFF
TRBJ1-2 | NA | TRBV6-6 | NA | TGTGCCAGCGCAGGAGCCCAAAAGGGGTATGGCTACACCTTC | CASAGAQKGYGYTF
TRBJ2-6 | few | TRBV28 | NA | TGTGCCAGCACCCCTGACGGGGTTTTCACTGGGGCCAACGTCCTGACTTTC | CASTPDGVFTGANVLTF